This T cell receptor (beta chain) was found in a study of OX40 agonist ivuxolimab in advanced cancers. For the study in its entirety: Ivuxolimab, which targeted the costimulatory receptor OX40 (CD134), was an agonistic, fully human IgG2 monoclonal antibody. Peripheral TCRbeta sequencing was intended to test whether TCR sequence diversity was altered and clonal T-cell expansion was caused by ivuxolimab. Patients were allowed to have had prior anti-PD-1, anti-PD-L1 or anti-CTLA-4 therapy, and roughly two fifths of the dose-escalation patients had been treated with checkpoint inhibitors. In the dose-escalation cohort, roughly four fifths of patients were male, and the mean age was approximately 60 years, with a range of about 20 to 90. Among the roughly 52 dose-escalation patients, some 20 had hepatocellular carcinoma, around 15 melanoma, 9 renal cell carcinoma and 9 head and neck cancer. Partial responses occurred in three dose-escalation patients: two with cutaneous melanoma and one with hepatocellular carcinoma. Intravenous ivuxolimab was administered to patients every 2 weeks at six dose levels: 0.01, 0.1, 0.3, 1.5, 3 and 10 mg/kg. The paper reports the monotherapy dose-escalation portion (N = 52 patients) of the phase I ivuxolimab trial.

For sequencing of the TCRbeta CDR3 region, genomic DNA was extracted from the sorted cells. The immunoSEQ Assay was used to sequence the TCRbeta CDR3 regions. TCRdb limited this immuneACCESS table to in-frame rearrangements with V and J called. A share of clones is missing; checked studies link under half to unresolved V genes, and the rest is unexplained. The sample profile shows tens of thousands of clones; 90% to 95% of them were found once. The ten largest clones add up to roughly 22% of the sample. The CDR3 covers 15 residues, taking in both the cysteine and the phenylalanine. This entry keeps only the CDR3 DNA: 45 bases, framed from base 1. For CDR1 and CDR2, the germline V gene lists SGDLS and YYNGEE. V lost 6 bases and J lost 2 bases, and the count of bases not matched to a germline gene is 10. Findings and caveats that apply to the study as a whole: At doses of 0.1 to 3.0 mg/kg, clonal expansion of both CD4+ and CD8+ blood T cells was observed from baseline to week 6. Low levels of normalized T-cell clonal expansion were also seen in some patients who did not respond. In the 0.1-3.0 mg/kg groups, partial responders were among the patients with the lowest normalized peripheral clonal expansion, particularly in CD8+ T cells. Which antigens the clonally expanded peripheral T cells were specific for was not determined. After ivuxolimab, expanded clones were on average more numerous among CD8+ T cells than among CD4+ T cells.

Notes on this clone: The antigen this receptor binds is unknown. No much larger clonotype is one base removed from it; base qualities were not supplied.

Patients with a history of autoimmune disease or receiving systemic immunosuppression were excluded from the trial. Peripheral blood for TCR sequencing was collected from all dose cohorts at baseline, on cycle 4 day 1, and on cycle 7 day 1. The samples were drawn from a first-in-human, open-label, multicenter phase I dose-escalation trial of ivuxolimab. The trial enrolled adults with locally advanced or metastatic head and neck squamous cell, hepatocellular, melanoma or renal cell carcinoma. Before TCR sequencing, CD4+ T cells and CD8+ T cells were sorted from peripheral blood as separate populations.

The material was CD4+ or CD8+ T cells sorted from blood, obtained in a trial of the OX40 agonist ivuxolimab. The clonotype originates from an adult with an advanced solid tumor such as melanoma, head and neck, liver or kidney cancer. The chain links TRBV9 with TRBJ2-7, and 8 junctional nucleotides match TRBD2. The nucleotide sequence is TGTGCCAGCAACCCAGCGGGAGATTCCACCTACGAGCAGTACTTC. Its translation is CASNPAGDSTYEQYF.